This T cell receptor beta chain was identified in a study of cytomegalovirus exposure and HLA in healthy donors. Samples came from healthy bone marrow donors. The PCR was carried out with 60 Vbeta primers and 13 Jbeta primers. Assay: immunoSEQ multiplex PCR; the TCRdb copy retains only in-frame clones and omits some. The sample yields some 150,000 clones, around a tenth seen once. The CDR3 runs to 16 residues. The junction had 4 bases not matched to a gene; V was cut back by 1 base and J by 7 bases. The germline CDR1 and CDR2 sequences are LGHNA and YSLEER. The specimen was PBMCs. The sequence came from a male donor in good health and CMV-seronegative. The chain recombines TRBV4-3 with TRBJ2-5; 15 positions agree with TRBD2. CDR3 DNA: TGCGCCAGCAGCCAAGCAGGACTAGCGGGAGGGTGGACCCAGTACTTC. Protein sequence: CASSQAGLAGGWTQYF.